Below, 21 T cell receptor beta chains from the same sample are listed, as sequenced in a study of blood T cell repertoires in COVID-19. Repertoires were generated with immunoSEQ multiplex PCR, while TCRdb's copy carries only in-frame clones and drops some. The repertoire has under 200,000 clones, more than 70% of them found once; the top ten carry around 2.1%. Sequencing was carried out using peripheral blood. The receptors shown here come from a man between 50 and 59 years old who had recovered from COVID-19.

The chain recombines TRBV9 with TRBJ2-5; 10 nucleotides align to TRBD1. The V and J ends lost 2 bases and 3 bases, in that order; junction bases with no gene match: 10. This CDR3 is built from 17 residues. Germline CDR1 reads SGDLS; CDR2 reads YYNGEE. In DNA form, the CDR3 reads TGTGCCAGCAGCGTTAGTAGGGGGACAGGGGTCGAAGAGACCCAGTACTTC. Its protein product is CASSVSRGTGVEETQYF.

The chain uses TRBV4-1 and TRBJ1-1, with a weak D call TRBD1 (6 bases). Per germline, CDR1 MGHRA and CDR2 YSYEKL. The CDR3 runs 18 residues. Trimming pared 4 bases from V and 4 bases from J, leaving 25 bases between. The chain's CDR3 is CASSPRGRAQSPGTEAFF. The DNA for the CDR3 is TGCGCCAGCAGCCCGAGGGGGAGAGCTCAGAGTCCGGGCACTGAAGCTTTCTTT.

The chain combines TRBV25-1 with TRBJ2-7; maybe TRBD1 (5 bases). V gave up 7 bases and J gave up 5 bases, with 12 bases separating them. Germline loops: CDR1 MGHDK, CDR2 SYGVNS. CDR3 size: 12 residues. The CDR3 DNA follows: TGTGCCAGCAAGGGGTATGGCCACGAGCAGTACTTC. As protein: CASKGYGHEQYF.

This chain uses TRBV19 with TRBJ2-3; 8 nucleotides line up with TRBD2. With V trimmed by 3 bases and J by 5 bases, 7 bases remained unmatched. Germline CDR1 is LNHDA and CDR2 is SQIVND (reference sequence). The CDR3 covers 15 residues. In nucleotides, the CDR3 is TGTGCCAGTAGTATTACTAGCGGCTCTGGAGATACGCAGTATTTT. Encoded protein: CASSITSGSGDTQYF.

The chain carries TRBV29-1 and TRBJ1-2; no firm D call. V dropped 0 bases and J dropped 4 bases, with 3 bases sitting between them. From germline, CDR1 is SQVTM and CDR2 ANQGSEA. This CDR3 has 11 amino acids. The CDR3, as DNA: TGCAGCGTTGAAGAACTCTATGGCTACACCTTC. It yields the protein CSVEELYGYTF.

This chain joins TRBV4-1 and TRBJ2-5, with D possibly TRBD2 on 5 matching bases. Germline CDR1 and CDR2: MGHRA and YSYEKL. This CDR3 comprises 15 residues. The V end was cut by 0 bases, the J end by 4 bases, with 12 bases between. This CDR3 is CASSQDGRGLETQYF. The CDR3 DNA reads as TGCGCCAGCAGCCAAGATGGGCGAGGGCTAGAGACCCAGTACTTC.

In DNA, the CDR3 is TGTGCCAGCAGTCACAGATGGGGGGGGGCCGGGGATACGCAGTATTTT. Translating gives CASSHRWGGAGDTQYF. The rearrangement links TRBV27 to TRBJ2-3, with D possibly TRBD2 on 7 matching bases. The V end was cut by 5 bases, the J end by 6 bases, with 21 bases between. This CDR3 has 16 residues. In germline, CDR1 is MNHEY, CDR2 SMNVEV (reference sequence).

The rearrangement joins TRBV28 to TRBJ2-3, with TRBD2 identical over 8 bases. The CDR3 has 14 amino acids. The V gene's germline CDR1 is MDHEN and CDR2 SYDVKM. Trimming cost V 7 bases and J 5 bases; bases outside gene matches: 8. In DNA form, the CDR3 reads TGTGCCAGCATAGGCCCGGGGGGGCGAGATACGCAGTATTTT. It specifies CASIGPGGRDTQYF.

The chain joins TRBV6-5 to TRBJ1-1, with 8 bases fitting TRBD1. After removal of 4 bases from V and 1 base from J, the junction contained 8 bases not matched to a gene. Germline values: CDR1 MNHEY, CDR2 SVGAGI. The CDR3 has 16 residues. In DNA form, the CDR3 reads TGTGCCAGCAGTTCGTACTCAGGGGGCTGGAACACTGAAGCTTTCTTT. Translated, it gives CASSSYSGGWNTEAFF.

The V call is TRBV6-4, the J call TRBJ2-3, with 7 bases that match TRBD2. The CDR3 length is 15 residues. V dropped 6 bases and J dropped 2; count of bases not matched to a gene: 8. Germline lookup yields CDR1 MRHNA and CDR2 SNTAGT. CDR3 region: CASREAGYDTDTQYF. The CDR3 DNA reads as TGTGCCAGCAGAGAAGCGGGGTATGACACAGATACGCAGTATTTT.

This chain joins TRBV7-2 and TRBJ1-1; tentative D call: TRBD1 (5 bases). Trimming pared 3 bases from V and 3 bases from J, leaving 11 bases between. The germline CDR1 and CDR2 sequences are SGHTA and FQGNSA. CDR3 length equals 14 residues. CDR3 in DNA: TGTGCCAGCAGCTTCAGGGTTCGGGACACTGAAGCTTTCTTT. The encoded protein is CASSFRVRDTEAFF.

The sample holds a few counts of this clone. This sequence joins TRBV12-5 and TRBJ1-2, with 10 bases that match TRBD1. The CDR3 length is 13 residues. In germline, CDR1 is LGHNT, CDR2 FRNRAP. J was trimmed by 8 bases and V by 1 base; bases with no gene match: 1. The CDR3 DNA sequence: TGTGCTAGTGGTTTGGGACAGGGGGCCGGCTACACCTTC. Residues: CASGLGQGAGYTF.

This sequence joins TRBV27 and TRBJ1-5; the match to TRBD1 covers 9 bases. Trimming removed 3 bases from V and 6 bases from J; junction bases left unmatched: 15. Germline CDR1 reads MNHEY; CDR2 reads SMNVEV (reference sequence). The CDR3 totals 18 residues. The chain's CDR3 is CASSFRSPGQGSSQPQHF. Here the CDR3 DNA reads TGTGCCAGCAGTTTCCGAAGCCCCGGACAGGGGTCCTCTCAGCCCCAGCATTTT.

The CDR3 sequence: CASSLRVAGSWGTDTQYF. CDR3 coding DNA: TGTGCCAGCAGCTTAAGGGTTGCGGGGTCGTGGGGCACAGATACGCAGTATTTT. The chain recombines TRBV7-2 with TRBJ2-3; possibly TRBD2 for D (6 bases). Germline-derived CDR1 and CDR2 are SGHTA and FQGNSA. Trimming stripped 2 bases from V and 1 base from J, with 19 bases between. This CDR3 comprises 18 residues.

The J gene is TRBJ2-1, the V gene TRBV7-8; 8 bases match TRBD2. Germline assignment: CDR1 SGHVS and CDR2 FQNEAQ. The V and J ends lost 2 bases and 8 bases, in that order; junction bases with no gene match: 8. This CDR3 is built from 15 residues. CDR3 sequence (DNA): TGTGCCAGCAGCTTACTCCGGGGGGGTGTTCATGAGCAGTTCTTC. Amino acid sequence: CASSLLRGGVHEQFF.

The J gene is TRBJ2-7, the V gene TRBV28; D remains ambiguous. Trimming removed 6 bases from V and 0 bases from J, with 15 bases in between. The CDR3 runs to 15 residues. The V gene's germline CDR1 is MDHEN and CDR2 SYDVKM. The chain's CDR3 is CASRKERHHSYEQYF. Written as DNA, the CDR3 is TGTGCCAGCAGGAAGGAAAGACACCACTCCTACGAGCAGTACTTC. The whole variable domain, remainder taken from reference TRBV28 and TRBJ2-7, is DVKVTQSSRYLVKRTGEKVFLECVQDMDHENMFWYRQDPGLGLRLIYFSYDVKMKEKGDIPEGYSVSREKKERFSLILESASTNQTSMYLCASRKERHHSYEQYFGPGTRLTVT.

This clone was picked up many times. The rearrangement links TRBV7-9 to TRBJ2-7; a possible D gene is TRBD1 (5 bases). The CDR3 has 13 residues. Trimming cost V 4 bases and J 5 bases, with 12 bases left between them. Germline CDR1 reads SEHNR; CDR2 reads FQNEAQ (reference sequence). The CDR3 coding sequence is TGTGCCAGCAGCTCCCAGGGAAGTCACGAGCAGTACTTC. Amino acids: CASSSQGSHEQYF. The entire variable domain, with the rest obtained from reference TRBV7-9 and TRBJ2-7, is as follows: DTGVSQNPRHKITKRGQNVTFRCDPISEHNRLYWYRQTLGQGPEFLTYFQNEAQLEKSRLLSDRFSAERPKGSFSTLEIQRTEQGDSAMYLCASSSQGSHEQYFGPGTRLTVT.

The rearrangement joins TRBV7-2 to TRBJ2-1, with 8 bases matching TRBD2. Losses at the gene ends were 2 bases for V and 4 bases for J; bases not matched to a gene: 13. Germline CDR1 reads SGHTA; CDR2 reads FQGNSA. The CDR3 runs 18 residues. CDR3: CASSLFPGASGSYNEQFF. Written as DNA, the CDR3 is TGTGCCAGCAGCTTATTTCCGGGTGCTAGCGGGTCGTACAATGAGCAGTTCTTC.

The chain recombines TRBV7-9 with TRBJ2-2, with D maybe TRBD1 (5 bases). Per the germline V gene, CDR1 is SEHNR and CDR2 is FQNEAQ (reference sequence). The CDR3 is made up of 15 amino acids. The V gene lost 2 bases and the J gene lost 5 bases, with 12 bases spanning the gap. For the CDR3, the DNA is TGTGCCAGCAGCTTAAGTGGGGCTGTTACCGGGGAGCTGTTTTTT. It translates to CASSLSGAVTGELFF.

The chain employs TRBV5-4 and TRBJ2-3; 10 positions match TRBD2. Germline trimming cut 3 bases from V and 0 bases from J; bases unmatched to any gene: 13. The CDR3 totals 19 residues. The germline gives CDR1 SGHNT, CDR2 YYREEE (reference sequence). CDR3 in amino acids: CASSSGLLLAGVSTDTQYF. As DNA, the CDR3 is TGTGCCAGCAGCTCCGGACTTCTCCTAGCGGGGGTTAGCACAGATACGCAGTATTTT.

This chain uses TRBV27 with TRBJ2-7; 11 nucleotides match TRBD2. With 5 bases clipped from V and 3 bases from J, the junction kept 6 bases outside the gene matches. The germline V gene has CDR1 MNHEY and CDR2 SMNVEV (reference sequence). The CDR3 loop spans 15 amino acids. The CDR3 DNA is TGTGCCAGCAGTGTTGGTAGCGGGAGGGTCTACGAGCAGTACTTC. It translates to CASSVGSGRVYEQYF.